This TCR beta chain comes out of a study of T cell repertoires in cytomegalovirus infection. To note about this clonotype: Its target is unknown.

Germline V gene data show CDR1 as LGHNT and CDR2 as FRNRAP. The CDR3 length is 17 residues. Trimming removed 1 base from V and 1 base from J; junction bases left unmatched: 4. TCRdb recomputed calls from the reads with MiXCR, one row per CDR3 protein. The table lists nearly 700,000 distinct CDR3 sequences, roughly 33% of them singletons. The sequence was obtained from a human donor in good health (CMV status not recorded). Some clones in this sample may be carry-over from other donors' samples. The chain recombines TRBV12-5 with TRBJ2-3; 11 bases map to TRBD2. The sequencing here drew on cultured PBMCs, taken from culture after CMV antigen stimulation. Here the CDR3 reads CASGLGLAGTGTDTQYF. The CDR3 nucleotides are TGTGCTAGTGGTTTGGGACTAGCGGGAACTGGCACAGATACGCAGTATTTT.